One T cell receptor beta chain is described in this entry. Other DNA sequences in this specimen translate into the identical CDR3. The entry originates in a study of blood T cell repertoires in COVID-19. Overall study: Collection of acute and convalescent COVID-19 samples took place in the United States, Italy and Spain. T cells, B-cell-depleted T cells, or PBMCs provided the cDNA or gDNA that served as material.

As processed by the authors: Cell counts per sample came from amplifying reference gene primers. Data came from immunoSEQ multiplex PCR; TCRdb stores just in-frame clones and leaves some out. That table is the source of V, J and clone size, and D and trimming were worked out from the DNA. Of roughly 100,000 clones listed, roughly 79% are singletons. The CDR3 runs to 14 residues. The germline CDR1 and CDR2 sequences are SGHRS and YFSETQ. Trimming removed 1 base at V and 2 bases at J, with 9 bases between. The sequenced sample was peripheral blood. The sequence came from a man older than 75 with acute or convalescent COVID-19. The V gene is TRBV5-1, the J gene TRBJ1-1, with a tentative D call TRBD1 (5 bases). CDR3 DNA sequence: TGCGCCAGCAGCTTGCAGGGAACTAACACTGAAGCTTTCTTT. Encoded protein: CASSLQGTNTEAFF.